This TCR beta chain was sequenced for a study of Graves' ophthalmopathy and Graves' hyperthyroidism (dated by TCRdb to the late 2010s). A note on the overall study: Peripheral blood was collected at initial diagnosis, prior to any treatment. To tell Graves' ophthalmopathy apart from Graves' hyperthyroidism, and to predict which patients would progress to ophthalmopathy, the study relied on TCR beta repertoire signatures. In total, some 130 blood samples were TCR-sequenced: 40 to 45 ophthalmopathy, over 70 hyperthyroidism and some 17 hyperthyroidism-to-ophthalmopathy patients. A discovery set of 95 to 100 patients (around 40 ophthalmopathy, under 65 stable hyperthyroidism) was enrolled to explore V-J signatures distinguishing ophthalmopathy from hyperthyroidism. The independent validation cohort included 18 to 20 hyperthyroidism patients plus 17 patients who later progressed from hyperthyroidism to ophthalmopathy. In over 5 hyperthyroidism patients, the T-cell repertoire of thyroid tissue was compared with the T-cell repertoire of blood. Following sampling, methimazole starting at 30 mg daily was administered to hyperthyroidism patients, and high-dose intravenous methylprednisolone was administered to ophthalmopathy patients. The 90 or so discovery patients were randomly split 7:3 into training and test sets.

In its sample, this clonotype was seen many times. The specificity of this receptor is unknown. The sample holds no much larger clone one base away, and base qualities are not on file. For repertoire sequencing, the TCR beta CDR3 regions were amplified from RNA transcripts. HTBI primers and the Qiagen OneStep RT-PCR kit were used in a first-round RT-PCR, which was followed by a second-round multiplex PCR, size selection and purification. The libraries underwent paired-end sequencing with 100 bp reads on an Illumina HiSeq2000. Per the source publication's procedure: Reads were processed with SOAPnuke, discarding reads with adapters, uncalled bases, mean Phred below 15, or no exact constant-primer or identifier match. High-quality paired reads were merged with COPE v1.2.5. Each unique nucleotide sequence was defined as a clonotype, and clonotypes were aligned to IMGT TRB V, D and J references with MiTCR v1.1. The analysis was limited to V-J combinations with a frequency above 0.0001, which together covered approximately 99% of the repertoires. For each V-J combination, a TCR clonal expansion and chaos score was defined as the ratio of F50 clonal expansion to chaos observed in the TCRdist matrix. Features were reduced by Welch's t-statistics and random forest to approximately 13 V-J combinations, which fed a naive Bayes classifier. The similarity between thyroid and blood repertoires was quantified using the Morisita-Horn index. TCRdb redid the processing of the public reads, applying fastp at Q25 and MiXCR, and retained in-frame beta chains. Entries are consolidated by CDR3 protein sequence, retaining the most common genes and DNA. These V and J calls rely on TCRdb rather than the paper's analysis. This sample has some 170,000 distinct CDR3 sequences in its table, and approximately 40% of those were observed once. The ten most abundant clones make up about 8.2% of the sample.

Findings and caveats that apply to the study as a whole: In validation, the model predicted ophthalmopathy progression with nearly 71% sensitivity and roughly 72% specificity; 12 predicted patients were CT-confirmed with GO in a median of approximately 6.2 months. Among expanded thyroid clonotypes with frequency above 0.001, most also showed up in blood, which suggests that blood repertoires may reflect the thyroid immune response. Ophthalmopathy was separated from stable hyperthyroidism by the 13-signature model with about 85% sensitivity and approximately 84% specificity in cross-validation and with 80%/75% in the test set. Sample size was not statistically predetermined, and group allocation was not concealed from the investigators.

Ophthalmopathy patients had moderately to severely active disease, Clinical Activity Score of at least 3, NOSPECS grade of at least 4, and disease duration under 3 months. Patients with other autoimmune diseases, uncontrolled infections, pregnancy or lactation were excluded from the study. Clinical symptoms, serum thyroxine, TRAb, thyroid ultrasound and orbital computed tomography formed the basis of the diagnosis. Ficoll-Paque density gradient centrifugation was used to isolate PBMCs from about 9 ml of fresh peripheral blood. Trizol reagent was used to extract the total RNA, and its quality was then checked on an Agilent 2100 Bioanalyzer. Based on the germline V gene (reference sequence), the CDR1 and CDR2 sequences are SGHAT and FQDESV. Including the terminal cysteine and phenylalanine, the CDR3 comprises 15 residues. The read is trimmed to its CDR3 DNA, 45 bases read in frame from base 1. V sheds 5 bases and J sheds 0 bases, leaving 11 bases between their ends.

This chain joins TRBV11-1 to TRBJ1-3, with TRBD1 tentatively as D gene (6 bases match). Sequenced: peripheral blood. The clonotype originates from a man younger than 40 with Graves' ophthalmopathy. Donor details come from another sample of the same person, matched by shared clones. Here the CDR3 is given as CASSLTGSSGNTIYF. The DNA reads as follows: TGTGCCAGCAGCCTCACAGGGTCCTCTGGAAACACCATATATTTT.